A selection of T cell receptor beta chains follows, all from one sample in a study of cytomegalovirus exposure and HLA in healthy donors. Generated by immunoSEQ multiplex PCR, the TCRdb table keeps only in-frame clones and is missing some. The table shows roughly 150,000 clones, with around 77% occurring only once. The sequenced material came from PBMCs. All receptors come from a man aged 30 to 45 in good health. Each CDR3 is given with its conserved first and last residue. D genes are given only for firm matches. Part of the rows lack a size; the others show once, few, many or a class for expanded clones.

v_gene: TRBV7-9
abundance: -
d_gene: -
j_gene: TRBJ1-4
CDR3nt: TGTTCCAGCAGCCCCCGGTTGGGCAGAAAGGATGAAAAACTGTTTTTT
CDR3aa: CSSSPRLGRKDEKLFF

v_gene: TRBV18
abundance: -
d_gene: -
j_gene: TRBJ2-3
CDR3nt: TGTGCCAGCTCACCACAAGGAGGCACAGATACGCAGTATTTT
CDR3aa: CASSPQGGTDTQYF

v_gene: TRBV30
abundance: -
d_gene: -
j_gene: TRBJ2-7
CDR3nt: TGTGCCTCTTGGGGAGGAGGCGAGCAGTACTTC
CDR3aa: CASWGGGEQYF

v_gene: TRBV28
abundance: -
d_gene: TRBD2
j_gene: TRBJ2-1
CDR3nt: TGTGCCAGCAGCTCTCGGGGGGTCTACAATGAGCAGTTCTTC
CDR3aa: CASSSRGVYNEQFF

v_gene: TRBV7-9
abundance: -
d_gene: -
j_gene: TRBJ1-5
CDR3nt: TGTGCCAGCAGCTTGACAGCAAATCAGCCCCAGCATTTT
CDR3aa: CASSLTANQPQHF

v_gene: TRBV5-1
abundance: -
d_gene: TRBD1
j_gene: TRBJ2-5
CDR3nt: TGCGCCAGCAGCACCTCCGGGACAGGGAAAGAGACCCAGTACTTC
CDR3aa: CASSTSGTGKETQYF

v_gene: TRBV5-1
abundance: -
d_gene: -
j_gene: TRBJ2-7
CDR3nt: TGCGCCAGCAGCCCCCAACGCTGGGAGGGGGACTACGAGCAGTACTTC
CDR3aa: CASSPQRWEGDYEQYF

v_gene: TRBV30
abundance: -
d_gene: -
j_gene: TRBJ2-7
CDR3nt: TGTGCCTGCCACCGTCAGGGGGGCTACGAGCAGTACTTC
CDR3aa: CACHRQGGYEQYF

v_gene: TRBV9
abundance: few
d_gene: -
j_gene: TRBJ1-2
CDR3nt: TGTGCCAGCAGCGTAGAACCAGGCTCTTCCCTTGGCTACACCTTC
CDR3aa: CASSVEPGSSLGYTF

v_gene: TRBV6-5
abundance: -
d_gene: -
j_gene: TRBJ2-2
CDR3nt: TGTGCCAGCAGTTACTCGAGAGAGCCCGGGGAGCTGTTTTTT
CDR3aa: CASSYSREPGELFF

v_gene: TRBV30
abundance: few
d_gene: -
j_gene: TRBJ2-3
CDR3nt: TGTGCCTGGAGTGTAGTACTGGGCAGCTCAGATACGCAGTATTTT
CDR3aa: CAWSVVLGSSDTQYF

v_gene: TRBV7-9
abundance: -
d_gene: -
j_gene: TRBJ1-5
CDR3nt: TGTGCCAGCAGCAGAGGGATGGGGAATCAGCCCCAGCATTTT
CDR3aa: CASSRGMGNQPQHF

v_gene: TRBV11-2
abundance: -
d_gene: -
j_gene: TRBJ2-1
CDR3nt: TGTGCCAGCAGCTCCCCGGCATGGGGGCGTCCCCAGAATGAGCAGTTCTTC
CDR3aa: CASSSPAWGRPQNEQFF

v_gene: TRBV18
abundance: -
d_gene: -
j_gene: TRBJ1-5
CDR3nt: TGTGCCAGCTCACCAGGCAGCAATCAGCCCCAGCATTTT
CDR3aa: CASSPGSNQPQHF

v_gene: TRBV2
abundance: -
d_gene: TRBD2
j_gene: TRBJ2-2
CDR3nt: TGTGCCAGCAGTGATACTACTAGCGGGAGGGGTTCAGGGGAGCTGTTTTTT
CDR3aa: CASSDTTSGRGSGELFF

v_gene: TRBV29-1
abundance: -
d_gene: TRBD1
j_gene: TRBJ2-7
CDR3nt: TGCAGCGTGGGCCGGGACAGCTCCTACGAGCAGTACTTC
CDR3aa: CSVGRDSSYEQYF

v_gene: TRBV19
abundance: -
d_gene: -
j_gene: TRBJ2-3
CDR3nt: TGTGCCAGTAGTATAATCCCAGGGGGCACAGATACGCAGTATTTT
CDR3aa: CASSIIPGGTDTQYF

v_gene: TRBV6-5
abundance: -
d_gene: -
j_gene: TRBJ1-3
CDR3nt: TGTGCCAGCAGTTACTCCATCAGTCCCGGAAACACCATATATTTT
CDR3aa: CASSYSISPGNTIYF

v_gene: TRBV4-1
abundance: -
d_gene: TRBD2
j_gene: TRBJ2-1
CDR3nt: TGCGCCAGCAGCCAAGGGACTAGCGTTGAGCAGTTCTTC
CDR3aa: CASSQGTSVEQFF

v_gene: TRBV27
abundance: -
d_gene: TRBD1
j_gene: TRBJ2-7
CDR3nt: TGTGCCAGCAGTTTCGGCCAGGGGGCTGGCGAGCAGTACTTC
CDR3aa: CASSFGQGAGEQYF

v_gene: TRBV11-2
abundance: -
d_gene: -
j_gene: TRBJ2-7
CDR3nt: TGTGCCAGCAGCTTGGGCGGGAAGGGATCCTACGAGCAGTACTTC
CDR3aa: CASSLGGKGSYEQYF

v_gene: TRBV27
abundance: -
d_gene: TRBD1
j_gene: TRBJ1-1
CDR3nt: TGTGCCAGCACCTGGACAGGGGGAGGCACTGAAGCTTTCTTT
CDR3aa: CASTWTGGGTEAFF

v_gene: TRBV4-1
abundance: -
d_gene: TRBD1
j_gene: TRBJ1-1
CDR3nt: TGCGCCAGCAGCCGACCGGGGACAGGGGTGAACACTGAAGCTTTCTTT
CDR3aa: CASSRPGTGVNTEAFF

v_gene: TRBV20-1
abundance: once
d_gene: -
j_gene: TRBJ2-1
CDR3nt: TGCAGTGGAGGCCGCAATGAGCAGTTCTTC
CDR3aa: CSGGRNEQFF

v_gene: TRBV6-1
abundance: -
d_gene: TRBD2
j_gene: TRBJ2-3
CDR3nt: TGTGCCAGCACTAGCGGGAGTGCAGATACGCAGTATTTT
CDR3aa: CASTSGSADTQYF

v_gene: TRBV27
abundance: -
d_gene: -
j_gene: TRBJ1-3
CDR3nt: TGTGCCAACATAGCGCCATGGGGCGGGAGCTCTGGAAACACCATATATTTT
CDR3aa: CANIAPWGGSSGNTIYF

v_gene: TRBV5-1
abundance: -
d_gene: -
j_gene: TRBJ2-3
CDR3nt: TGCGCCAGCAGCTTGGCCAGCGGAGGCACAGATACGCAGTATTTT
CDR3aa: CASSLASGGTDTQYF

v_gene: TRBV7-6
abundance: -
d_gene: TRBD1
j_gene: TRBJ1-4
CDR3nt: TGTGCCAGCAGGGGGACAGGAGGGGAAAAACTGTTTTTT
CDR3aa: CASRGTGGEKLFF

v_gene: TRBV7-6
abundance: once
d_gene: -
j_gene: TRBJ1-1
CDR3nt: TGTGCCAGCAAGGGGGACACTGAAGCTTTCTTT
CDR3aa: CASKGDTEAFF

v_gene: TRBV25-1
abundance: few
d_gene: TRBD1
j_gene: TRBJ1-6
CDR3nt: TGTGCCAGCAACCCGAGAGGGACAGGCCGAGCACCCCTCCACTTT
CDR3aa: CASNPRGTGRAPLHF

v_gene: TRBV2
abundance: -
d_gene: -
j_gene: TRBJ2-3
CDR3nt: TGTGCCAGCAGTGAAGCGGACACTATCGCAGATACGCAGTATTTT
CDR3aa: CASSEADTIADTQYF

v_gene: TRBV19
abundance: -
d_gene: TRBD2
j_gene: TRBJ2-1
CDR3nt: TGTGCCAGTAGTATAGATGTACTAGCGGGAGTCGGCAATGAGCAGTTCTTC
CDR3aa: CASSIDVLAGVGNEQFF

v_gene: TRBV2
abundance: -
d_gene: -
j_gene: TRBJ2-1
CDR3nt: TGTGCCAGCAGACAGGGAGACGGTTATGAGCAGTTCTTC
CDR3aa: CASRQGDGYEQFF